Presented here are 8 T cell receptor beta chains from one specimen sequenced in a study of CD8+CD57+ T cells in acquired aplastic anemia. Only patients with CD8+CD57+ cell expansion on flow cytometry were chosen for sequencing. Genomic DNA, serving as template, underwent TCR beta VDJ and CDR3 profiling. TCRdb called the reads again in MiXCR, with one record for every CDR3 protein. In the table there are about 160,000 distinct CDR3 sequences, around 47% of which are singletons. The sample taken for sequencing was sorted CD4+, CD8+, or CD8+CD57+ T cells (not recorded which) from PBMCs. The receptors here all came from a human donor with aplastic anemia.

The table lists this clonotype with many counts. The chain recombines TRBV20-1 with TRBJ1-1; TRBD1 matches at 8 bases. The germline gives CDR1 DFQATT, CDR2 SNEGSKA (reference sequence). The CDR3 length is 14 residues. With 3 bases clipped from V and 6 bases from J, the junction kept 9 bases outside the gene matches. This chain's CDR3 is CSARGPRGHAEAFF. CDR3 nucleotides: TGCAGTGCTAGGGGCCCCAGGGGGCACGCTGAAGCTTTCTTT.

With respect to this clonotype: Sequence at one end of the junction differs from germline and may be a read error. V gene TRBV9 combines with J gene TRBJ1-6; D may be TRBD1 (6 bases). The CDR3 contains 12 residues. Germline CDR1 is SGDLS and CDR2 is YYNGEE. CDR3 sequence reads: CASGGHNSPPHF. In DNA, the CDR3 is TGTGCCAGCGGGGGGCATAATTCACCCCCCCACTTT.

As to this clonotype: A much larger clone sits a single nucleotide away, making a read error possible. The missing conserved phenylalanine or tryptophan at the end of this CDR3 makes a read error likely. CDR3: CASSAGRGGTNTEAFL. Here the CDR3 DNA reads TGTGCCAGCAGCGCCGGGCGTGGGGGGACTAACACTGAAGCTTTCCTT. The rearrangement joins TRBV6-1 to TRBJ1-1, with a possible D match to TRBD1 (5 bases). This CDR3 is built from 16 residues. Trimming removed 6 bases at V and 2 bases at J, with 19 bases between. CDR1 and CDR2 from the germline V gene are MNHNS and SASEGT.

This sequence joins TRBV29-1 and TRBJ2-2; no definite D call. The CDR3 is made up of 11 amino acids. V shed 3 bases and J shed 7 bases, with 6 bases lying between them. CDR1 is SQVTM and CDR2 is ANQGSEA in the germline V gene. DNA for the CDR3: TGCAGCGTTGAGATTTACGGGGAGCTGTTTTTT. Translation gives CSVEIYGELFF.

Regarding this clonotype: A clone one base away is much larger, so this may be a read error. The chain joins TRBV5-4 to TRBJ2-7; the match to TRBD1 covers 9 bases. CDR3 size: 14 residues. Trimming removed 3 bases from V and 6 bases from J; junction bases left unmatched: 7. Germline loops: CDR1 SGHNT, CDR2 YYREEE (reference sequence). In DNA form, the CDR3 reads TGTGCCAGCAGCTACGGGACAGGGTCGTCCGAGCAGTACTTC. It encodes CASSYGTGSSEQYF.

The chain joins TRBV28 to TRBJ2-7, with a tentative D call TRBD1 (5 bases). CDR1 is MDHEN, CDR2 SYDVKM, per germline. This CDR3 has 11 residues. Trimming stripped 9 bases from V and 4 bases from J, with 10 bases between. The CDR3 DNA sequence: TGTGCCAGTCGACAGAATTACGAGCAGTACTTC. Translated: CASRQNYEQYF.

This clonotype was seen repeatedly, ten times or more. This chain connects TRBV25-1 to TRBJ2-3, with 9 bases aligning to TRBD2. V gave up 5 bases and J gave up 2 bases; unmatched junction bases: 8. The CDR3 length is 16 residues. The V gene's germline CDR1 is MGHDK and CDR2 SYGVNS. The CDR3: CASSPVAGGVTDTQYF. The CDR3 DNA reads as TGTGCCAGCAGTCCCGTGGCGGGGGGGGTCACAGATACGCAGTATTTT.

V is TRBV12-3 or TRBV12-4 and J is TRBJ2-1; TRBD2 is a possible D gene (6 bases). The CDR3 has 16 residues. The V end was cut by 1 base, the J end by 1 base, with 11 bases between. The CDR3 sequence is CASSLDGGRSYNEQFF. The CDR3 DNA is TGTGCCAGCAGTTTAGATGGTGGGAGGTCCTACAATGAGCAGTTCTTC.